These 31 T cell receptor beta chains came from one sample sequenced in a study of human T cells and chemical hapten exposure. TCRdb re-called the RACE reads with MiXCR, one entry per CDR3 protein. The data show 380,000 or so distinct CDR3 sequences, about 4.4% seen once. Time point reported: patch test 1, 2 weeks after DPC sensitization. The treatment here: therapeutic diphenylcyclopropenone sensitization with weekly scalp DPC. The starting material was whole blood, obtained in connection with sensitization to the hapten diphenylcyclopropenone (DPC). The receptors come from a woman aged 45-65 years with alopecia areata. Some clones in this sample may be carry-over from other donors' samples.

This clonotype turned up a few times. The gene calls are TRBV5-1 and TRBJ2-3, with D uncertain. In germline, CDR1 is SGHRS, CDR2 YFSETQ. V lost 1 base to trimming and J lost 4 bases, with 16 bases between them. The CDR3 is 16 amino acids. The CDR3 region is CASSLPESAGPDTQYF. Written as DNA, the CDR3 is TGCGCCAGCAGCTTGCCAGAATCCGCCGGGCCAGATACGCAGTATTTT.

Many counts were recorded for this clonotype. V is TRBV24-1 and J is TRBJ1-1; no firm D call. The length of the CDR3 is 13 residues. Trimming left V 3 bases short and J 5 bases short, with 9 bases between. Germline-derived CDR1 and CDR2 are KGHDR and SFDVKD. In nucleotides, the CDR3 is TGTGCCACCAGTGATAGACGTGGGACTGAAGCTTTCTTT. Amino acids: CATSDRRGTEAFF.

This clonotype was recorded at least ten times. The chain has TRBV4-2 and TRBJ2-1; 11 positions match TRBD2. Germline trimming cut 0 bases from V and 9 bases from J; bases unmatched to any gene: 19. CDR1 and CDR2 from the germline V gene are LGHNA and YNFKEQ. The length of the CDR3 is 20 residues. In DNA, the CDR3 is TGTGCCAGCAGCCAAGATGGGCAGGGCAGACTAGCGGGATCAGGTAGTGAGCAGTTCTTC. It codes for CASSQDGQGRLAGSGSEQFF.

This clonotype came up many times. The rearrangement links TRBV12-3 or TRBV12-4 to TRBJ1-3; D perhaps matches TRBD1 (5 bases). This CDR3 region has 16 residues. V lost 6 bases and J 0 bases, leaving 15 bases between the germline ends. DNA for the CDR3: TGTGCCAGCAGGATAACCGGGACGGACTCTGGAAACACCATATATTTT. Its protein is CASRITGTDSGNTIYF.

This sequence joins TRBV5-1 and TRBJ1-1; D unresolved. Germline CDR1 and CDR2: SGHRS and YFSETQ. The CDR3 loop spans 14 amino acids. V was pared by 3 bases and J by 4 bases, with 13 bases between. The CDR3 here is CASSSEVRGTEAFF. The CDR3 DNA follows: TGCGCCAGCAGCTCCGAGGTTCGGGGCACTGAAGCTTTCTTT.

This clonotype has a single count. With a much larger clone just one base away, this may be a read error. The DNA for the CDR3 is TGCGCCAGCAGCCTATATGGACTAGCGGGGCCAGATACGCAGTATTTT. It encodes CASSLYGLAGPDTQYF. The chain joins TRBV5-1 to TRBJ2-3; 12 bases map to TRBD2. This CDR3 contains 16 residues. V trimming: 4 bases; J trimming: 4 bases; junction bases outside the gene matches: 7. CDR1 SGHRS and CDR2 YFSETQ come from the germline V gene. Based on the CDR3 plus reference TRBV5-1 and TRBJ2-3, the full variable domain is KAGVTQTPRYLIKTRGQQVTLSCSPISGHRSVSWYQQTPGQGLQFLFEYFSETQRNKGNFPGRFSGRQFSNSRSEMNVSTLELGDSALYLCASSLYGLAGPDTQYFGPGTRLTVL.

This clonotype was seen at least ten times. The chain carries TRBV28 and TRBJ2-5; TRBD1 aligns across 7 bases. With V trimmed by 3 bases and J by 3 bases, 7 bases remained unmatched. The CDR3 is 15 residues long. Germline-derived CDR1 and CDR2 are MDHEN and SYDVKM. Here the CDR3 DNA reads TGTGCCAGCAGTTTTTGGCAGACAGGGAAAGAGACCCAGTACTTC. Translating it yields CASSFWQTGKETQYF.

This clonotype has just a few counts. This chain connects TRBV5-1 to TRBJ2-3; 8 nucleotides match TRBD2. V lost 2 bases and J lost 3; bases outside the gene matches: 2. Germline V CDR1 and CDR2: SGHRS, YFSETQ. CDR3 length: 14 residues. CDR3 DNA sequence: TGCGCCAGCAGCTTAGAGCGGGAGACAGATACGCAGTATTTT. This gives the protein CASSLERETDTQYF.

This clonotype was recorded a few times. CDR3: CSARRAGAETQYF. The CDR3 DNA reads as TGCAGTGCTAGGCGGGCTGGGGCGGAGACCCAGTACTTC. The V gene is TRBV20-1, the J gene TRBJ2-5; D possibly uses TRBD1 or TRBD2 (5 bases each). Germline values: CDR1 DFQATT, CDR2 SNEGSKA (reference sequence). This CDR3 comprises 13 residues. V was pared by 3 bases and J by 5 bases, with 13 bases between.

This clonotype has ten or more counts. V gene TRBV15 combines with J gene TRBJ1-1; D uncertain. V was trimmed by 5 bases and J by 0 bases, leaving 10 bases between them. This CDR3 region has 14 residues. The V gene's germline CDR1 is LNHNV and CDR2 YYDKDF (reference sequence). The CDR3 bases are TGTGCCACCAGCCTTGACCGAATGAACACTGAAGCTTTCTTT. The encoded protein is CATSLDRMNTEAFF.

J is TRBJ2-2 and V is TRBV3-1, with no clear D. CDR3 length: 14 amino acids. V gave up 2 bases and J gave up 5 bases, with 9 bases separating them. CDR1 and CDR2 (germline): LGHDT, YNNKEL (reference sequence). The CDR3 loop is CASSQKTYTGELFF. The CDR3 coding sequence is TGTGCCAGCAGCCAAAAGACGTATACCGGGGAGCTGTTTTTT.

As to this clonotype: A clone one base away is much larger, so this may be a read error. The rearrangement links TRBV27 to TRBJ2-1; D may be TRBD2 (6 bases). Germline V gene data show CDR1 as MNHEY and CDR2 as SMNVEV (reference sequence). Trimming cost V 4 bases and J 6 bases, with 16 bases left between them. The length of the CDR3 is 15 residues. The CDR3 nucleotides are TGTGCCAGCAGTTACGGGGGTTGGATAGGCAATGAGCAGTTCTTC. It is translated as CASSYGGWIGNEQFF.

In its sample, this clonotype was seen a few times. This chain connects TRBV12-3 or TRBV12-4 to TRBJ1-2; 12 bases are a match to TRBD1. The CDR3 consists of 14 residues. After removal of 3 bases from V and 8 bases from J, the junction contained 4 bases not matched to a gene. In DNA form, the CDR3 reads TGTGCCAGCAGTTTGGGACAGGGGGCACGAGGCTACACCTTC. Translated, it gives CASSLGQGARGYTF.

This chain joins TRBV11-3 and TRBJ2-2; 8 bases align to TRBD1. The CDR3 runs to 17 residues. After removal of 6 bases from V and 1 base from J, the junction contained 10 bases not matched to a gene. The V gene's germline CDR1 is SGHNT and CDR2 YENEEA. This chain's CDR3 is CASSLRSGTGNTGELFF. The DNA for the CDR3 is TGTGCCAGCAGTCTTAGGTCCGGGACAGGGAACACCGGGGAGCTGTTTTTT.

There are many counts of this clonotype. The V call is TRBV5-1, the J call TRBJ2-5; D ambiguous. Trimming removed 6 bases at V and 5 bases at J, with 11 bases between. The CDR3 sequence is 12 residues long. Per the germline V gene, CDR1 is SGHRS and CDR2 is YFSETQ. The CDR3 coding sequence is TGCGCCAGCACTGACCGTTGGGAGACCCAGTACTTC. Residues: CASTDRWETQYF.

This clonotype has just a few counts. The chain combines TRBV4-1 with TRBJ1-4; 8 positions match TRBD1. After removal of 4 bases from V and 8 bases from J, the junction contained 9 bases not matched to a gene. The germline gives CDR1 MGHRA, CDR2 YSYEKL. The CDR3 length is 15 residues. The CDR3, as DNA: TGCGCCAGCAGCCTGATACAGGGGGGGGAGGAAAAACTGTTTTTT. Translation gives CASSLIQGGEEKLFF.

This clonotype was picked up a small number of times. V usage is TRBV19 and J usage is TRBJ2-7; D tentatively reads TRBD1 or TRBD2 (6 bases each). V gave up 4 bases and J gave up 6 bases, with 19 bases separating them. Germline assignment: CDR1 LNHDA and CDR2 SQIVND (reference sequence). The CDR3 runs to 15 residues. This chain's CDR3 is CASSTGKGGMGEQYF. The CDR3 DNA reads TGTGCCAGTAGTACCGGCAAGGGGGGAATGGGCGAGCAGTACTTC. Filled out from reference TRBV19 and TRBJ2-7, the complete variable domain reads DGGITQSPKYLFRKEGQNVTLSCEQNLNHDAMYWYRQDPGQGLRLIYYSQIVNDFQKGDIAEGYSVSREKKESFPLTVTSAQKNPTAFYLCASSTGKGGMGEQYFGPGTRLTVT.

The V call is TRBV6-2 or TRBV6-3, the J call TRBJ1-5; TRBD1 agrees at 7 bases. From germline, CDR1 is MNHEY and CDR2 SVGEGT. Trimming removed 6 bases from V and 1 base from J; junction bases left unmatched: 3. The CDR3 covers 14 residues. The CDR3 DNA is TGTGCCAGCAGGAGGGACAGCAGCAATCAGCCCCAGCATTTT. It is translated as CASRRDSSNQPQHF.

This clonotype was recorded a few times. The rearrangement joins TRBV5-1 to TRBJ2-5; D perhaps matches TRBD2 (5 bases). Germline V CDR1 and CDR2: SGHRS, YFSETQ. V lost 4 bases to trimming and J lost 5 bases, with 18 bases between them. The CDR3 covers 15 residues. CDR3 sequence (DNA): TGCGCCAGCAGCCCGTCCCGGACGGGGTTGGAGACCCAGTACTTC. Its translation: CASSPSRTGLETQYF.

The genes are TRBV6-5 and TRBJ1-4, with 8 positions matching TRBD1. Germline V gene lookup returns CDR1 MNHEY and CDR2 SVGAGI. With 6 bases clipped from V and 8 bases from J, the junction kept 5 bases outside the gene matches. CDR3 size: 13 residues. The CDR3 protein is CASSHGTGEKLFF. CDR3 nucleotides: TGTGCCAGCAGCCATGGGACAGGCGAAAAACTGTTTTTT.

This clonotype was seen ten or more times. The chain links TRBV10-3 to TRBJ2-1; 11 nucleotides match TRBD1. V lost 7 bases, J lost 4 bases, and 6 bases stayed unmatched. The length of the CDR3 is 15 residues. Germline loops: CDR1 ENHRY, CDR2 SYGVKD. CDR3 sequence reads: CAINADRGRYNEQFF. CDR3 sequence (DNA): TGTGCCATCAATGCGGACAGGGGGCGGTACAATGAGCAGTTCTTC.

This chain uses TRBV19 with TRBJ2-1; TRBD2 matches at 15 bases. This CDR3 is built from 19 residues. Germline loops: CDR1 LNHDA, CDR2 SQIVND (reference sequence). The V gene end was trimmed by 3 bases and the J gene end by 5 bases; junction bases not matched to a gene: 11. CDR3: CASSIGLAGGRAVHNEQFF. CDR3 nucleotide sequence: TGTGCCAGTAGTATTGGACTAGCGGGAGGGCGGGCTGTTCACAATGAGCAGTTCTTC.

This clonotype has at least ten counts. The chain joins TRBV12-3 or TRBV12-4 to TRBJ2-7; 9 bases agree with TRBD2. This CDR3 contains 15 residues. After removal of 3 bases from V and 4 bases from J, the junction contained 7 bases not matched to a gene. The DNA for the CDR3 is TGTGCCAGCAGTTTGAGTAGCGGGAGAGGTTACGAGCAGTACTTC. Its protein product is CASSLSSGRGYEQYF.

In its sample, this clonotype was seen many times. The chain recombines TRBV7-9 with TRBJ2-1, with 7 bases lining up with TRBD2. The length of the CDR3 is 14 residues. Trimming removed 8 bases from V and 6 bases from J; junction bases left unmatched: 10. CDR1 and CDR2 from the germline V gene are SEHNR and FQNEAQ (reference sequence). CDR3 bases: TGTGCCAGCGGACGCGGGAGCCCCTCCAATGAGCAGTTCTTC. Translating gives CASGRGSPSNEQFF.

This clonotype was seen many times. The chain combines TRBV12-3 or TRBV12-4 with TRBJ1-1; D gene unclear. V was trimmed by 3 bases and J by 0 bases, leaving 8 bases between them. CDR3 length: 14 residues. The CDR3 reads CASSFSSMNTEAFF. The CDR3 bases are TGTGCCAGCAGTTTTTCCAGCATGAACACTGAAGCTTTCTTT.

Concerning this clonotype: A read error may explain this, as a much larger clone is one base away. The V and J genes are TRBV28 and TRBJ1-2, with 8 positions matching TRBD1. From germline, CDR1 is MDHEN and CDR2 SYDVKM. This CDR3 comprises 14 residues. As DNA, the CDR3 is TGTGCCAGCAGTTACCCGGACAGGGTCTATGGCTACATCTTC. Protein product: CASSYPDRVYGYIF.

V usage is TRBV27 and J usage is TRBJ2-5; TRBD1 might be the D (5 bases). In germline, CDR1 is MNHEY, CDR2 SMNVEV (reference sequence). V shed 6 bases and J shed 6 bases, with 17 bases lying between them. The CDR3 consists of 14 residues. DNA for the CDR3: TGTGCCAGCAGCCAACTACCGGACATCAAGACCCAGTACTTC. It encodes CASSQLPDIKTQYF.

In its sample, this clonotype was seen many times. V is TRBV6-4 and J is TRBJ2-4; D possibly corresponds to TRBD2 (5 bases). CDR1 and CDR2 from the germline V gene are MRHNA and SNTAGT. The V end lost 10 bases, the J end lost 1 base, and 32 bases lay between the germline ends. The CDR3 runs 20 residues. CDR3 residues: CATGVRVCPRAPPAKNIQYF. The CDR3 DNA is TGTGCCACCGGCGTGCGGGTGTGCCCCCGGGCCCCCCCGGCCAAAAACATTCAGTACTTC.

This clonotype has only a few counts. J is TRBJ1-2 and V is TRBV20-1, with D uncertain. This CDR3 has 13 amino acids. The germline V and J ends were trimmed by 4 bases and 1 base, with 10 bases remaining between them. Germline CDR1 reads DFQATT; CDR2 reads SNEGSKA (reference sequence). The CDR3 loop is CSAKGGDNYGYTF. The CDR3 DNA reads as TGCAGTGCTAAAGGCGGGGATAACTATGGCTACACCTTC.

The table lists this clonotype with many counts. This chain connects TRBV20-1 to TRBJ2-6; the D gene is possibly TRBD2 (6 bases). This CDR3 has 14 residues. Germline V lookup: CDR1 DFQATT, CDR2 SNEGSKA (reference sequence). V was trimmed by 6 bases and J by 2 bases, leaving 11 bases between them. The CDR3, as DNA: TGCAGTGCAAGGGCGGGGACTGGGGCCAACGTCCTGACTTTC. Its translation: CSARAGTGANVLTF.

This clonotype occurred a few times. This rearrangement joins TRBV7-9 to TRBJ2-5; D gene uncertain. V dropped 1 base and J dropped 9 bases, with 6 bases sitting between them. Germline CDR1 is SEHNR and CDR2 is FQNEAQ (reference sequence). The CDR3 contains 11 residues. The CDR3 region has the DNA TGTGCCAGCAGCTTAGATACCCCCCAGTACTTC. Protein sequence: CASSLDTPQYF.